Sequencing of this T cell receptor beta chain was carried out in a study of T-cell memory formation after mild COVID-19. This clonotype turned up a few times. The germline V gene has CDR1 SGHTA and CDR2 FQGTGA. This CDR3 region has 13 residues. The V gene lost 4 bases and the J gene lost 5 bases, with 9 bases spanning the gap. MiXCR, applied by TCRdb to the 5' RACE reads, yields one record per CDR3 protein. The table lists approximately 180,000 distinct CDR3 sequences, around 16% of them singletons, with approximately 2.1% in the top ten. The J gene is TRBJ2-1, the V gene TRBV7-3; D is unresolved. The sequenced sample was PBMCs or a T cell subset sorted from them (not recorded which). The TCR was taken from an adult woman who had mild COVID-19 (a few samples of this study predate the infection). Cell type and time point are not known. Here the CDR3 reads CASSYQVDNEQFF. The CDR3 DNA reads as TGTGCCAGCAGCTATCAAGTGGACAATGAGCAGTTCTTC.